A selection of T cell receptor beta chains follows, all from one sample in a study of early stage breast cancer tumors. TCRdb keeps only in-frame clones here, not all; method: immunoSEQ multiplex PCR. The sample includes around 40,000 clones, approximately 72% seen only once; the top ten take about 7.8%. Sequenced material: blood. These receptor sequences come from a person aged 45-65 years with breast cancer. Both conserved end residues are part of each CDR3. The D gene is left open where the match is weak. Size values are once, few and many counts, or a class for expanded clones, and some rows have none.

d_call: TRBD2; clone_size: -; cdr3_length: 16; j_call: TRBJ2-2; v_call: TRBV7-2; cdr3_nt: TGTGCCAGCAGCTTAAGGGCGGGGGGGCAGGCCGGGGAGCTGTTTTTT; cdr3_aa: CASSLRAGGQAGELFF
d_call: TRBD2; clone_size: -; cdr3_length: 18; j_call: TRBJ2-1; v_call: TRBV9; cdr3_nt: TGTGCCAGCAGCGTAGAGTCTCAGCGGGGGGACCTTTACAATGAGCAGTTCTTC; cdr3_aa: CASSVESQRGDLYNEQFF
d_call: -; clone_size: -; cdr3_length: 13; j_call: TRBJ2-5; v_call: TRBV5-1; cdr3_nt: TGCGCCAGCAGTTTTGGCGGACAAGAGACCCAGTACTTC; cdr3_aa: CASSFGGQETQYF
d_call: -; clone_size: few; cdr3_length: 14; j_call: TRBJ1-6; v_call: TRBV19; cdr3_nt: TGTGCCAGTAGTATAGCTAGGGGGAATTCACCCCTCCACTTT; cdr3_aa: CASSIARGNSPLHF
d_call: TRBD2; clone_size: -; cdr3_length: 15; j_call: TRBJ2-1; v_call: TRBV5-1; cdr3_nt: TGCGCCAGCAGCCTCTACGGGACTAGTGGTAATGAGCAGTTCTTC; cdr3_aa: CASSLYGTSGNEQFF
d_call: TRBD2; clone_size: -; cdr3_length: 15; j_call: TRBJ2-3; v_call: TRBV27; cdr3_nt: TGTGCCAGCAGTTTCTTACTAGCGGGAGGTGATACGCAGTATTTT; cdr3_aa: CASSFLLAGGDTQYF
d_call: -; clone_size: -; cdr3_length: 12; j_call: TRBJ2-2; v_call: TRBV11-2; cdr3_nt: TGTGCCAGCACCGGTTATCCCGGGGAGCTGTTTTTT; cdr3_aa: CASTGYPGELFF
d_call: -; clone_size: -; cdr3_length: 12; j_call: TRBJ2-5; v_call: TRBV7-2; cdr3_nt: TGTGCCAGCAGCTTATATGAAGAGACCCAGTACTTC; cdr3_aa: CASSLYEETQYF
d_call: -; clone_size: -; cdr3_length: 14; j_call: TRBJ1-6; v_call: TRBV12-5; cdr3_nt: TGTGCTAGTGGTTTGGACACAAATAATTCACCCCTCCACTTT; cdr3_aa: CASGLDTNNSPLHF
d_call: TRBD2; clone_size: -; cdr3_length: 15; j_call: TRBJ2-1; v_call: TRBV6-1; cdr3_nt: TGTGCCAGCGGGGCGGGAGTAGTTGGGTACAATGAGCAGTTCTTC; cdr3_aa: CASGAGVVGYNEQFF
d_call: -; clone_size: -; cdr3_length: 14; j_call: TRBJ1-3; v_call: TRBV2; cdr3_nt: TGTGCCAGCAGTGACAGGCAGGCAGGAAACACCATATATTTT; cdr3_aa: CASSDRQAGNTIYF
d_call: -; clone_size: -; cdr3_length: 13; j_call: TRBJ1-5; v_call: TRBV29-1; cdr3_nt: TGCAGCGTTAGGGACTCAGGCAATCAGCCCCAGCATTTT; cdr3_aa: CSVRDSGNQPQHF
d_call: -; clone_size: few; cdr3_length: 13; j_call: TRBJ1-5; v_call: TRBV30; cdr3_nt: TGTGCCTGGAACAGGGATAGCAATCAGCCCCAGCATTTT; cdr3_aa: CAWNRDSNQPQHF
d_call: TRBD1; clone_size: few; cdr3_length: 17; j_call: TRBJ1-2; v_call: TRBV5-1; cdr3_nt: TGCGCCAGCAGCCCGTCTCTCGGGACAGCTGCTAACTATGGCTACACCTTC; cdr3_aa: CASSPSLGTAANYGYTF
d_call: -; clone_size: -; cdr3_length: 16; j_call: TRBJ1-1; v_call: TRBV5-4; cdr3_nt: TGTGCCAGCAGCTTGGGTCGGGGGGGCGCAAACACTGAAGCTTTCTTT; cdr3_aa: CASSLGRGGANTEAFF
d_call: -; clone_size: once; cdr3_length: 16; j_call: TRBJ2-3; v_call: TRBV7-3; cdr3_nt: TGTGCCAGCAGCCCCCAGGCCGGAGGAGGCACAGATACGCAGTATTTT; cdr3_aa: CASSPQAGGGTDTQYF
d_call: TRBD1; clone_size: -; cdr3_length: 16; j_call: TRBJ1-1; v_call: TRBV6-6; cdr3_nt: TGTGCCAGCAGAACCGAAGGTGGACAGGGTGGGACTGAAGCTTTCTTT; cdr3_aa: CASRTEGGQGGTEAFF
d_call: -; clone_size: -; cdr3_length: 16; j_call: TRBJ2-5; v_call: TRBV5-1; cdr3_nt: TGCGCCAGCAGGTGGGGGGAGAAGGGGTTCCAAGAGACCCAGTACTTC; cdr3_aa: CASRWGEKGFQETQYF
d_call: TRBD1; clone_size: -; cdr3_length: 12; j_call: TRBJ2-7; v_call: TRBV5-1; cdr3_nt: TGCGCCAGCAGCACACAGGGGTACGAGCAGTACTTC; cdr3_aa: CASSTQGYEQYF
d_call: TRBD2; clone_size: -; cdr3_length: 14; j_call: TRBJ2-5; v_call: TRBV29-1; cdr3_nt: TGCAGCGTCCTCCCTAGCGGCTGGGGAGAGACCCAGTACTTC; cdr3_aa: CSVLPSGWGETQYF
d_call: TRBD1; clone_size: -; cdr3_length: 17; j_call: TRBJ1-2; v_call: TRBV6-4; cdr3_nt: TGTGCCACCCGGCTGGAAAGGGGCAGGGGGGCCCTCTATGGCTACACCTTC; cdr3_aa: CATRLERGRGALYGYTF
d_call: -; clone_size: few; cdr3_length: 13; j_call: TRBJ2-7; v_call: TRBV7-9; cdr3_nt: TGTGCCAGCACTTCGGCAGGCTCCTACGAGCAGTACTTC; cdr3_aa: CASTSAGSYEQYF
d_call: -; clone_size: -; cdr3_length: 13; j_call: TRBJ2-2; v_call: TRBV29-1; cdr3_nt: TGCAGCGTTGCGGGACACAACACCGGGGAGCTGTTTTTT; cdr3_aa: CSVAGHNTGELFF
d_call: TRBD2; clone_size: -; cdr3_length: 19; j_call: TRBJ2-1; v_call: TRBV27; cdr3_nt: TGTGCCAGCAGTTTATCTAGGCTCTCAGGGACTAGCGTCGTCAATGAGCAGTTCTTC; cdr3_aa: CASSLSRLSGTSVVNEQFF
d_call: TRBD2; clone_size: -; cdr3_length: 15; j_call: TRBJ2-1; v_call: TRBV25-1; cdr3_nt: TGTGCCAGCATGACTAGCGGGAGGAAGTACAATGAGCAGTTCTTC; cdr3_aa: CASMTSGRKYNEQFF
d_call: TRBD2; clone_size: -; cdr3_length: 14; j_call: TRBJ2-1; v_call: TRBV10-1; cdr3_nt: TGCGCCAGCAGCGAGACTAGCGGTGGGGATGAGCAGTTCTTC; cdr3_aa: CASSETSGGDEQFF
d_call: -; clone_size: -; cdr3_length: 17; j_call: TRBJ2-1; v_call: TRBV4-1; cdr3_nt: TGCGCCAGCAGCCTTTATAAAGGAGCGGGCCCCGACAATGAGCAGTTCTTC; cdr3_aa: CASSLYKGAGPDNEQFF
d_call: TRBD1; clone_size: once; cdr3_length: 16; j_call: TRBJ2-5; v_call: TRBV16; cdr3_nt: TGTGCCAGCAGCCGGGGCCCGACAGGGGCGCAAGAGACCCAGTACTTC; cdr3_aa: CASSRGPTGAQETQYF
d_call: -; clone_size: medium-sized; cdr3_length: 12; j_call: TRBJ1-1; v_call: TRBV29-1; cdr3_nt: TGCAGCGTTCCTTCCCCGAACACTGAAGCTTTCTTT; cdr3_aa: CSVPSPNTEAFF
d_call: TRBD2; clone_size: -; cdr3_length: 15; j_call: TRBJ2-3; v_call: TRBV30; cdr3_nt: TGTGCCTGGACCCTGGGACTAGCGGGGAGAGATACGCAGTATTTT; cdr3_aa: CAWTLGLAGRDTQYF
d_call: -; clone_size: -; cdr3_length: 15; j_call: TRBJ2-6; v_call: TRBV5-1; cdr3_nt: TGCGCCAGCAGCTTGGGGGCCTCGGGGGCCAACGTCCTGACTTTC; cdr3_aa: CASSLGASGANVLTF
d_call: -; clone_size: -; cdr3_length: 14; j_call: TRBJ2-7; v_call: TRBV19; cdr3_nt: TGTGCCAGTAGTATGGGGGGGGCGGTCTACGAGCAGTACTTC; cdr3_aa: CASSMGGAVYEQYF
d_call: -; clone_size: -; cdr3_length: 15; j_call: TRBJ2-3; v_call: TRBV7-2; cdr3_nt: TGTGCCAGCAGCTCGGTGGGGCAGCGCACAGATACGCAGTATTTT; cdr3_aa: CASSSVGQRTDTQYF
d_call: TRBD1; clone_size: -; cdr3_length: 15; j_call: TRBJ2-6; v_call: TRBV11-3; cdr3_nt: TGTGCCAGCAGCAATCAGGGGGCTGGGGCCAACGTCCTGACTTTC; cdr3_aa: CASSNQGAGANVLTF
d_call: TRBD2; clone_size: -; cdr3_length: 14; j_call: TRBJ2-7; v_call: TRBV6-1; cdr3_nt: TGTGCCTCCCAAGGCCTAGCGGGAAGATACGAGCAGTACTTC; cdr3_aa: CASQGLAGRYEQYF
d_call: TRBD2; clone_size: few; cdr3_length: 15; j_call: TRBJ2-1; v_call: TRBV7-6; cdr3_nt: TGTGCCAGCAGCTTAGGGGCTAGCGGGAGTAATGAGCAGTTCTTC; cdr3_aa: CASSLGASGSNEQFF
d_call: TRBD1; clone_size: few; cdr3_length: 14; j_call: TRBJ1-2; v_call: TRBV6-5; cdr3_nt: TGTGCCAGCAGCCGGGACAGCACATTCTATGGCTACACCTTC; cdr3_aa: CASSRDSTFYGYTF
d_call: TRBD2; clone_size: -; cdr3_length: 17; j_call: TRBJ2-3; v_call: TRBV7-9; cdr3_nt: TGTGCCAGCAGCTCAATCCGACTAGCGGGAGGGCCAGATACGCAGTATTTT; cdr3_aa: CASSSIRLAGGPDTQYF
d_call: TRBD2; clone_size: -; cdr3_length: 19; j_call: TRBJ2-1; v_call: TRBV10-2; cdr3_nt: TGCGCCAGCAGTCCTCGACAGGGCAGACTAGCGGGGGAGGTCAATGAGCAGTTCTTC; cdr3_aa: CASSPRQGRLAGEVNEQFF
d_call: -; clone_size: -; cdr3_length: 16; j_call: TRBJ1-4; v_call: TRBV27; cdr3_nt: TGTGCCAGCAGTTTATTCCCCGAAAGAGATAATGAAAAACTGTTTTTT; cdr3_aa: CASSLFPERDNEKLFF
d_call: -; clone_size: -; cdr3_length: 13; j_call: TRBJ1-2; v_call: TRBV7-2; cdr3_nt: TGTGCCAGCAGCTTAGACAGGCGGGGTGGCTACACCTTC; cdr3_aa: CASSLDRRGGYTF
d_call: TRBD2; clone_size: -; cdr3_length: 14; j_call: TRBJ2-7; v_call: TRBV5-1; cdr3_nt: TGCGCCAGCAGCTGGACCGGGACTAGCCCTGAGCAGTACTTC; cdr3_aa: CASSWTGTSPEQYF
d_call: -; clone_size: -; cdr3_length: 15; j_call: TRBJ1-6; v_call: TRBV18; cdr3_nt: TGTGCCAGCTCACCTAGTGCGGTGGCAGATTCACCCCTCCACTTT; cdr3_aa: CASSPSAVADSPLHF
d_call: -; clone_size: -; cdr3_length: 16; j_call: TRBJ2-2; v_call: TRBV9; cdr3_nt: TGTGCCAGCAGCGTAGGAGAAATTATGTACACCGGGGAGCTGTTTTTT; cdr3_aa: CASSVGEIMYTGELFF